The rows below give T cell receptor beta chains drawn from one sample of a study of identical twins. TCRdb itself ran the 5' RACE reads through MiXCR, one entry per CDR3 protein. The table records about 490,000 distinct CDR3 sequences, roughly 15% of them present only once. The data were also submitted as part of a second study, on yellow fever vaccine responses in identical twins.

Sequences were obtained from CD4+ T cells sorted from blood. Source of these receptors: a woman aged 18-29 years in good health. Each CDR3 is given with its conserved first and last residue. A D gene is named only where the DNA matches it firmly. Size is stated for part of the rows, as once, few or many counts, or as a class when the clone is expanded.

D	J	V	size	DNA	CDR3
TRBD2	TRBJ2-3	TRBV20-1	once	TGCAGCGCTATGACTGGCGGGAGGACGGATACGCAGTATTTT	CSAMTGGRTDTQYF
-	TRBJ1-1	TRBV6-1	-	TGTGCCAGCAGGTCAGGGATGAACACTGAAGCTTTCTTT	CASRSGMNTEAFF
TRBD2	TRBJ2-2	TRBV29-1	-	TGCAGCGCCGGAATGACGACTAGCGCAAACACCGGGGAGCTGTTTTTT	CSAGMTTSANTGELFF
TRBD1	TRBJ1-2	TRBV5-6	few	TGTGCCAGCAGCTTGGCGGGGACAGGGCTCGGCGGCTACACCTTC	CASSLAGTGLGGYTF
TRBD1	TRBJ1-5	TRBV12-3/TRBV12-4	few	TGTGCCAGCAGTTTAGGCGGACAGGGAATATGGAATCAGCCCCAGCATTTT	CASSLGGQGIWNQPQHF
-	TRBJ2-1	TRBV5-1	few	TGCGCCAGCAGCTTGGGGGGGGTCCCCTACAATGAGCAGTTCTTC	CASSLGGVPYNEQFF
-	TRBJ2-7	TRBV12-3/TRBV12-4	few	TGTGCCAGCAGCGCCCACAGGGTCTCCTACGAGCAGTACTTC	CASSAHRVSYEQYF
-	TRBJ1-2	TRBV2	few	TGTGCCAGCAGTGGTGGCAGGGAGAACTATGGCTACACCTTC	CASSGGRENYGYTF
-	TRBJ2-1	TRBV20-1	-	TGCAGTGCTAGCCCCGGAACCGGGACAAGGGGCAGTACGGACAATGAGCAGTTCTTC	CSASPGTGTRGSTDNEQFF
TRBD1	TRBJ1-2	TRBV27	-	TGTGCCAGCAGTTTCCTCGGACAGGGGGACGAGTATGGCTACACCTTC	CASSFLGQGDEYGYTF
TRBD2	TRBJ2-5	TRBV20-1	many	TGCAGTGCTTCCAGGACTAGCGGGGGGCCCGTAGAGACCCAGTACTTC	CSASRTSGGPVETQYF
-	TRBJ1-2	TRBV12-3/TRBV12-4	many	TGTGCCAGCAGAGTCTCGGACAGAAACTATGGCTACACCTTC	CASRVSDRNYGYTF
-	TRBJ2-4	TRBV12-3/TRBV12-4	-	TGTGCCAGCAGTGAATGGGGTGGAGCCAAAAACATTCAGTACTTC	CASSEWGGAKNIQYF
TRBD2	TRBJ2-1	TRBV7-9	-	TGTGCCAGCAGCTTAGTGGCGACTAGCGACAATGAGCAGTTCTTC	CASSLVATSDNEQFF
-	TRBJ2-2	TRBV6-1	-	TGTGCCAGCAGTAGGCGTGGGGCGGAGAACACCGGGGAGCTGTTTTTT	CASSRRGAENTGELFF